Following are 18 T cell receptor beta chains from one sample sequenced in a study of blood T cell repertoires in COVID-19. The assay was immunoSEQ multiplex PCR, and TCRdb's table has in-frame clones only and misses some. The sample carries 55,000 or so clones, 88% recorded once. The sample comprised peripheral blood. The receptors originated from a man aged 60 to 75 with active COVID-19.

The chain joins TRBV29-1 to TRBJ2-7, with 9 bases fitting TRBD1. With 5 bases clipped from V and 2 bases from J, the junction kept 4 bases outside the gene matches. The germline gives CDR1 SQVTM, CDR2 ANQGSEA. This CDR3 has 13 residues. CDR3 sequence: CSVLRQGAYEQYF. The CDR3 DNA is TGCAGCGTTCTCCGACAGGGGGCCTACGAGCAGTACTTC.

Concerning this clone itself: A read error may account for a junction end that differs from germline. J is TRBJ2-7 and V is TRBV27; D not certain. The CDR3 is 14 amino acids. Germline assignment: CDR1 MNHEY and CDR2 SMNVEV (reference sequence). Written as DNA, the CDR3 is TGTGCCAGCACTTTACGCGGTCCCTCCTACGAGCAGTACTTC. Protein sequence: CASTLRGPSYEQYF.

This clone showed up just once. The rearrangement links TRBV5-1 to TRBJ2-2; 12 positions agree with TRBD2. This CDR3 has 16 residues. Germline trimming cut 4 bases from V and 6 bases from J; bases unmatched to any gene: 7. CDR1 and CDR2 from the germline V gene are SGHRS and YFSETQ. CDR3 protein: CASSPWTSGTAGELFF. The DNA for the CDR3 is TGCGCCAGCAGCCCGTGGACTAGCGGGACAGCCGGGGAGCTGTTTTTT. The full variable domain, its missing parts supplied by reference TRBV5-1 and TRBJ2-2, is KAGVTQTPRYLIKTRGQQVTLSCSPISGHRSVSWYQQTPGQGLQFLFEYFSETQRNKGNFPGRFSGRQFSNSRSEMNVSTLELGDSALYLCASSPWTSGTAGELFFGEGSRLTVL.

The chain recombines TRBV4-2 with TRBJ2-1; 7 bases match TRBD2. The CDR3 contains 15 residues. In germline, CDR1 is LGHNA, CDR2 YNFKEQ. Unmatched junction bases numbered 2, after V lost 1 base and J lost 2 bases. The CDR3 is CASSQVAGAYNEQFF. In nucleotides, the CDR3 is TGTGCCAGCAGCCAAGTCGCGGGAGCCTACAATGAGCAGTTCTTC.

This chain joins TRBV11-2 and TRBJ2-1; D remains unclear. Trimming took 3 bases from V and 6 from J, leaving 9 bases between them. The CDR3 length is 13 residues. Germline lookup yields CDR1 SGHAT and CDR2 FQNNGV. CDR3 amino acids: CASSFNPGNEQFF. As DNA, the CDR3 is TGTGCCAGCAGCTTTAATCCCGGCAATGAGCAGTTCTTC.

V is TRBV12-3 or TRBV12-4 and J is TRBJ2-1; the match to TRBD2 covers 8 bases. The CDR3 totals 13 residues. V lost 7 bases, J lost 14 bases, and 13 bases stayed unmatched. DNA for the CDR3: TGTGCCAGCACGGGGGCAAGCGGGAGTTTGAAGTTCTTC. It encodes CASTGASGSLKFF.

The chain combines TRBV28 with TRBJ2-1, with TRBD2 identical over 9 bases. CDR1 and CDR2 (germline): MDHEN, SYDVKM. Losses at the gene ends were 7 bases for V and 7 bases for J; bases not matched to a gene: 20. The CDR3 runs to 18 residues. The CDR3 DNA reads TGTGCCAGCAAAAAACGGGGTTGGCGCGGGAGGGCCGAGAATGAGCAGTTCTTC. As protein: CASKKRGWRGRAENEQFF. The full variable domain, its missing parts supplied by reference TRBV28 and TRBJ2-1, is DVKVTQSSRYLVKRTGEKVFLECVQDMDHENMFWYRQDPGLGLRLIYFSYDVKMKEKGDIPEGYSVSREKKERFSLILESASTNQTSMYLCASKKRGWRGRAENEQFFGPGTRLTVL.

CDR3 sequence (DNA): TGTGCCAGCAGCTCCCCCCCGCGGAGTGAGCAGTTCTTC. It is translated as CASSSPPRSEQFF. The chain combines TRBV7-2 with TRBJ2-1; D is uncertain. Trimming took off 4 bases at V and 9 bases at J, with 13 bases between the two ends. From germline, CDR1 is SGHTA and CDR2 FQGNSA. The length of the CDR3 is 13 residues.

The CDR3 DNA sequence: TGTGCCAGCAGCGCGACTAGCGGGAAAGATACGCAGTATTTT. It specifies CASSATSGKDTQYF. This chain connects TRBV9 to TRBJ2-3; TRBD2 agrees at 11 bases. This CDR3 is 14 amino acids long. V shed 3 bases and J 5 bases; nucleotides not matched to a gene: 2. The germline V gene has CDR1 SGDLS and CDR2 YYNGEE.

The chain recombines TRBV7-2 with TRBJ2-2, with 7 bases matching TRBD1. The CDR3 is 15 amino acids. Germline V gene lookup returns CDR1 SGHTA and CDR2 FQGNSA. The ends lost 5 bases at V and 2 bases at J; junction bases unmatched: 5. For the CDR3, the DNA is TGTGCCAGCAGCGTGGGACAGTCTAACACCGGGGAGCTGTTTTTT. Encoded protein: CASSVGQSNTGELFF.

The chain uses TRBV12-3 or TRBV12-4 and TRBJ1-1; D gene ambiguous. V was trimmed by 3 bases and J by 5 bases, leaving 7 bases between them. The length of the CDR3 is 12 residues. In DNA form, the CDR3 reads TGTGCCAGCAGTTTCCACGAGACTGAAGCTTTCTTT. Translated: CASSFHETEAFF.

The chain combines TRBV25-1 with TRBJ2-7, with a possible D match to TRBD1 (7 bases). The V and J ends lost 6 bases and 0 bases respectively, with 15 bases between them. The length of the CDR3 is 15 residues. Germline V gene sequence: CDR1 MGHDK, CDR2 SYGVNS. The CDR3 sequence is CASREAGTDSYEQYF. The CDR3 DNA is TGTGCCAGCAGGGAGGCGGGGACAGACTCCTACGAGCAGTACTTC.

CDR3 sequence: CASSQDPGGRYNEQFF. The CDR3 nucleotides are TGCGCCAGCAGCCAAGACCCCGGCGGGAGGTACAATGAGCAGTTCTTC. The rearrangement uses TRBV4-1 and TRBJ2-1, with 8 bases fitting TRBD2. The V gene's germline CDR1 is MGHRA and CDR2 YSYEKL. The CDR3 runs 16 residues. V was pared by 0 bases and J by 4 bases, with 5 bases of the junction left unmatched.

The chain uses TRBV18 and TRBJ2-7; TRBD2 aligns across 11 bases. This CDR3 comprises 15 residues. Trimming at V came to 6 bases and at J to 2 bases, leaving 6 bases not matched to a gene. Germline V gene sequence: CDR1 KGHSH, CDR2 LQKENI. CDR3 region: CASSPGTSGTYEQYF. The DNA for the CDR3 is TGTGCCAGCTCGCCCGGGACTAGCGGTACCTACGAGCAGTACTTC.

CDR3 sequence (DNA): TGTGCCAGCAGTGTACTAGCGGCGAACACCGGGGAGCTGTTTTTT. It is translated as CASSVLAANTGELFF. The chain recombines TRBV27 with TRBJ2-2, with 8 bases fitting TRBD2. CDR1 is MNHEY, CDR2 SMNVEV, per germline (reference sequence). Losses at the gene ends were 5 bases for V and 0 bases for J; bases not matched to a gene: 2. The CDR3 is 15 amino acids.

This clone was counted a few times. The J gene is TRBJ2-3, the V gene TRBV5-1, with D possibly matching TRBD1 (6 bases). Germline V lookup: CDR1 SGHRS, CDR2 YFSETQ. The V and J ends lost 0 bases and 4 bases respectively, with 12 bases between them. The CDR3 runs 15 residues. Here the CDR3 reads CASSLGDTGADTQYF. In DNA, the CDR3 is TGCGCCAGCAGCTTGGGGGACACTGGCGCAGATACGCAGTATTTT. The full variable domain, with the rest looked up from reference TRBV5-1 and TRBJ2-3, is KAGVTQTPRYLIKTRGQQVTLSCSPISGHRSVSWYQQTPGQGLQFLFEYFSETQRNKGNFPGRFSGRQFSNSRSEMNVSTLELGDSALYLCASSLGDTGADTQYFGPGTRLTVL.

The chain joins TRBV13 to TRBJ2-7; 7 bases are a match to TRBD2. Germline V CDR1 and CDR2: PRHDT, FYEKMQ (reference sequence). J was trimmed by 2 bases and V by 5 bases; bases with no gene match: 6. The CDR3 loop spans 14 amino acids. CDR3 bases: TGTGCCAGCAGCAGTTGGGACTACCCCTACGAGCAGTACTTC. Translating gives CASSSWDYPYEQYF.

The CDR3 DNA is TGTGCCAGCAGCTTGGGACTAGCGGGGTACAATGAGCAGTTCTTC. Translation gives CASSLGLAGYNEQFF. The chain joins TRBV7-9 to TRBJ2-1; 13 positions agree with TRBD2. This CDR3 has 15 amino acids. V was pared by 3 bases and J by 4 bases, with 0 bases of the junction left unmatched. CDR1 and CDR2 (germline): SEHNR, FQNEAQ (reference sequence). The whole variable domain, remainder taken from reference TRBV7-9 and TRBJ2-1, is DTGVSQNPRHKITKRGQNVTFRCDPISEHNRLYWYRQTLGQGPEFLTYFQNEAQLEKSRLLSDRFSAERPKGSFSTLEIQRTEQGDSAMYLCASSLGLAGYNEQFFGPGTRLTVL.